The source of this T cell receptor (beta chain) is a study of blood T cell repertoires in COVID-19. Study details: Samples taken during acute and convalescent COVID-19 were collected in the United States, Italy and Spain. T cells, B-cell-depleted T cells, or PBMCs provided the cDNA or gDNA that served as material.

Authors' methods: Estimation of nucleated cell counts relied on the amplification of reference gene primers. Data came from immunoSEQ multiplex PCR; TCRdb stores just in-frame clones and leaves some out. The V and J calls and the clone size are those of that table, but D and trimming were determined from the DNA. Seen here are about 300,000 clones, about 90% observed once, and the top ten hold 5.5% to 8%. V was pared by 8 bases and J by 3 bases, with 6 bases of the junction left unmatched. This CDR3 comprises 13 residues. Per the germline V gene, CDR1 is PRHDT and CDR2 is FYEKMQ (reference sequence).

The J gene is TRBJ1-1, the V gene TRBV13; 7 bases map to TRBD1. The sequence came from a woman aged 50 to 60 with COVID-19, enrolled during active disease. The sample consisted of peripheral blood. CDR3 bases: TGTGCCAGCCTTAAGGGACAGCACACTGAAGCTTTCTTT. Amino acids: CASLKGQHTEAFF.